The following is a T cell receptor (beta chain) sequence with its context. Its matching antigen is unknown. The data stem from a study of TIL therapy for anti-PD-1-resistant metastatic lung cancer. Study as a whole: Progressing patients received lymphodepletion, expanded TIL infusion and IL-2.

Study-wide results and caveats: Treatment-naive, never-smoker and oncogene-addicted patients were overrepresented in this highly selected cohort.

The sample's time point: pre-treatment sample, taken before nivolumab and TIL therapy. Patients were adults with stage 4 NSCLC. Germline lookup yields CDR1 MGHRA and CDR2 YSYEKL. Germline trimming cut 0 bases from V and 7 bases from J; bases unmatched to any gene: 8. The CDR3 spans 16 residues. The libraries were made with immunoSEQ v3. This table comes from immunoSEQ multiplex PCR, and its TCRdb copy is limited to in-frame clones, with some not included. The sample includes more than 9,500 clones, over 70% of them seen just once. This sample comprised blood, obtained at baseline. The V gene is TRBV4-1, the J gene TRBJ1-5; 8 bases match TRBD1. The receptor was derived from a person aged 25-80 years with non-small cell lung cancer. CDR3: CASSQEMRQGYQPQHF. CDR3 coding DNA: TGCGCCAGCAGCCAAGAAATGAGACAGGGGTACCAGCCCCAGCATTTT.